The 28 T cell receptor beta chains in this list originate from one sample, sequenced in a study of control samples from healthy donors and cancer patients. Measured with immunoSEQ multiplex PCR; TCRdb has only the in-frame clones, and not every one. Of under 70,000 clones listed, approximately 86% are singletons. The sequencing sample was made of PBMCs. All receptors come from a man in his 60s with head and neck cancer.

The chain has TRBV28 and TRBJ1-3; no firm D call. The V end was cut by 6 bases, the J end by 3 bases, with 12 bases between. The CDR3 length is 14 residues. Looked up from germline, CDR1 is MDHEN and CDR2 is SYDVKM. This CDR3 is CASRDSILGNTIYF. Written as DNA, the CDR3 is TGTGCCAGCAGGGACTCGATCCTTGGAAACACCATATATTTT.

The rearrangement joins TRBV7-6 to TRBJ2-5, with 11 bases identical to TRBD1. Germline lookup yields CDR1 SGHVS and CDR2 FNYEAQ. This CDR3 is 15 amino acids long. With V trimmed by 5 bases and J by 3 bases, 5 bases remained unmatched. CDR3 nucleotides: TGTGCCAGCAGCCCCCGGACAGGGGGCGAAGAGACCCAGTACTTC. Protein product: CASSPRTGGEETQYF.

This clone was seen only once. The rearrangement joins TRBV7-2 to TRBJ1-6; 7 nucleotides line up with TRBD1. V lost 4 bases, J lost 8 bases, and 2 bases stayed unmatched. From germline, CDR1 is SGHTA and CDR2 FQGNSA. The CDR3 totals 13 residues. Here the CDR3 reads CASSSQGYSPLHF. The CDR3 region has the DNA TGTGCCAGCAGCTCACAGGGGTATTCACCCCTCCACTTT.

The sample holds one count of this clone. This rearrangement joins TRBV25-1 to TRBJ2-2, with a possible D match to TRBD2 (6 bases). The germline V and J ends were trimmed by 6 bases and 2 bases, with 16 bases remaining between them. This CDR3 comprises 16 residues. Germline loops: CDR1 MGHDK, CDR2 SYGVNS. CDR3 residues: CASSGTAGFNTGELFF. As DNA, the CDR3 is TGTGCCAGCAGCGGGACTGCTGGATTCAACACCGGGGAGCTGTTTTTT.

The V gene is TRBV2, the J gene TRBJ2-7; D remains unclear. This CDR3 is built from 15 residues. Trimming left V 6 bases short and J 4 bases short, with 19 bases between. Germline V CDR1 and CDR2: SNHLY, FYNNEI. CDR3: CASRAKETVRYEQYF. CDR3 coding DNA: TGTGCCAGCAGAGCTAAAGAAACAGTTAGGTACGAGCAGTACTTC. The full variable domain, in which reference TRBV2 and TRBJ2-7 provide the parts outside the CDR3, is EPEVTQTPSHQVTQMGQEVILRCVPISNHLYFYWYRQILGQKVEFLVSFYNNEISEKSEIFDDQFSVERPDGSNFTLKIRSTKLEDSAMYFCASRAKETVRYEQYFGPGTRLTVT.

The rearrangement links TRBV6-5 to TRBJ2-7, with a weak D call TRBD2 (7 bases). The V and J ends lost 0 bases and 7 bases respectively, with 16 bases between them. The germline CDR1 and CDR2 sequences are MNHEY and SVGAGI. The CDR3 loop spans 15 amino acids. The CDR3 nucleotides are TGTGCCAGCAGTTACTCCGCCCGGGGGGCGGGGGAGCAGTACTTC. Its translation: CASSYSARGAGEQYF.

J is TRBJ2-5 and V is TRBV7-7; a weak D match, TRBD2 (6 bases). Germline CDR1 reads SSHAT; CDR2 reads FNYEAQ (reference sequence). The CDR3 loop spans 16 amino acids. Trimming left V 2 bases short and J 5 bases short, with 18 bases between. The CDR3 DNA reads as TGTGCCAGCAGCTTAATGTCAGGGAGGTCCGGGGAGACCCAGTACTTC. It yields the protein CASSLMSGRSGETQYF. The full variable domain, with the rest looked up from reference TRBV7-7 and TRBJ2-5, is GAGVSQSPRYKVTKRGQDVTLRCDPISSHATLYWYQQALGQGPEFLTYFNYEAQPDKSGLPSDRFSAERPEGSISTLTIQRTEQRDSAMYRCASSLMSGRSGETQYFGPGTRLLVL.

CDR3 DNA: TGTGCCAGCAGTTTGGGACTAGCGGGAGCCGGGGAGCTGTTTTTT. It yields the protein CASSLGLAGAGELFF. The rearrangement links TRBV6-2 or TRBV6-3 to TRBJ2-2; 14 bases align to TRBD2. Trimming removed 4 bases from V and 6 bases from J; junction bases left unmatched: 1. Germline-derived CDR1 and CDR2 are MNHEY and SVGEGT. The CDR3 consists of 15 residues.

A note on this clone: Other DNA sequences in this specimen translate into the identical CDR3. The chain employs TRBV5-8 and TRBJ1-1; TRBD1 agrees at 8 bases. The germline V gene encodes CDR1 SGHTS and CDR2 YDEGEE. The CDR3 covers 15 residues. V lost 5 bases and J lost 1; bases outside the gene matches: 7. The CDR3: CASSRRQGANTEAFF. CDR3 coding DNA: TGTGCCAGCAGTCGCCGTCAGGGGGCGAACACTGAAGCTTTCTTT.

The chain has TRBV2 and TRBJ2-7; TRBD1 matches 9 bases. Trimming cost V 5 bases and J 7 bases; bases outside gene matches: 6. The CDR3 is 13 amino acids. Germline V CDR1 and CDR2: SNHLY, FYNNEI. In DNA form, the CDR3 reads TGTGCCAGCAGTAACAGGGGGCTAGGGGAGCAGTACTTC. The encoded protein is CASSNRGLGEQYF. Using reference TRBV2 and TRBJ2-7 for the parts outside the CDR3, the full variable domain is EPEVTQTPSHQVTQMGQEVILRCVPISNHLYFYWYRQILGQKVEFLVSFYNNEISEKSEIFDDQFSVERPDGSNFTLKIRSTKLEDSAMYFCASSNRGLGEQYFGPGTRLTVT.

The rearrangement uses TRBV15 and TRBJ1-3; D not certain. V was cut by 0 bases and J by 0 bases, with 12 bases left in between. The germline V gene has CDR1 LNHNV and CDR2 YYDKDF (reference sequence). The CDR3 spans 17 residues. The CDR3 sequence is CATSRDLVRSSGNTIYF. For the CDR3, the DNA is TGTGCCACCAGCAGAGATCTAGTAAGGAGCTCTGGAAACACCATATATTTT.

The J gene is TRBJ1-6, the V gene TRBV14, with a weak D call TRBD1 (6 bases). This CDR3 contains 14 residues. Germline loops: CDR1 SGHDN, CDR2 FVKESK. Deletions cut 6 bases from V and 10 bases from J, with 16 bases between. The CDR3 loop is CASSHLGGQSPLHF. The CDR3 DNA is TGTGCCAGCAGTCACCTCGGGGGGCAATCACCCCTCCACTTT. Filled out from reference TRBV14 and TRBJ1-6, the complete variable domain reads EAGVTQFPSHSVIEKGQTVTLRCDPISGHDNLYWYRRVMGKEIKFLLHFVKESKQDESGMPNNRFLAERTGGTYSTLKVQPAELEDSGVYFCASSHLGGQSPLHFGNGTRLTVT.

V and J are TRBV7-2 and TRBJ2-7, with 8 bases fitting TRBD1. This CDR3 comprises 15 residues. Trimming at V came to 0 bases and at J to 6 bases, leaving 7 bases not matched to a gene. CDR1 SGHTA and CDR2 FQGNSA come from the germline V gene. The chain's CDR3 is CASSLARTGTAEQYF. Written as DNA, the CDR3 is TGTGCCAGCAGCTTAGCCCGGACAGGGACAGCCGAGCAGTACTTC.

This chain uses TRBV7-2 with TRBJ2-1; maybe TRBD2 (6 bases). The V gene lost 7 bases and the J gene lost 5 bases, with 18 bases spanning the gap. This CDR3 comprises 15 residues. Germline CDR1 and CDR2: SGHTA and FQGNSA. Here the CDR3 DNA reads TGTGCCAGCACACAAAACGGGGGAAGCGACAATGAGCAGTTCTTC. Protein product: CASTQNGGSDNEQFF.

This sequence joins TRBV18 and TRBJ1-3; the D is unclear. V dropped 1 base and J dropped 4 bases, with 8 bases sitting between them. The CDR3 extends over 14 amino acids. CDR1 is KGHSH and CDR2 is LQKENI in the germline V gene. The CDR3 DNA is TGTGCCAGCTCACCACAGGCACGAGGAAACACCATATATTTT. Protein: CASSPQARGNTIYF.

The chain has TRBV6-5 and TRBJ2-2; D is possibly TRBD1 (6 bases). CDR1 MNHEY and CDR2 SVGAGI come from the germline V gene. The length of the CDR3 is 15 residues. V dropped 4 bases and J dropped 5 bases, with 14 bases sitting between them. The DNA for the CDR3 is TGTGCCAGCAGTTCCCCCGGGACACCTACCGGGGAGCTGTTTTTT. Its translation: CASSSPGTPTGELFF.

The V gene is TRBV30, the J gene TRBJ2-3, with D unclear. Germline V CDR1 and CDR2: GTSNPN, SVGIG (reference sequence). The CDR3 loop spans 15 amino acids. V was trimmed by 2 bases and J by 1 base, leaving 13 bases between them. The CDR3 loop reads CAWSLAGLGTDTQYF. The CDR3 DNA reads TGTGCCTGGAGTTTGGCCGGTCTGGGCACAGATACGCAGTATTTT.

J is TRBJ1-2 and V is TRBV19; D gene uncertain. The germline gives CDR1 LNHDA, CDR2 SQIVND (reference sequence). Trimming removed 2 bases from V and 0 bases from J, with 7 bases in between. The CDR3 contains 14 residues. This CDR3 reads CASSIPGPNYGYTF. The CDR3, as DNA: TGTGCCAGTAGTATACCCGGTCCTAACTATGGCTACACCTTC.

The chain links TRBV6-4 to TRBJ2-3; TRBD2 matches at 9 bases. The CDR3 is made up of 15 amino acids. Losses at the gene ends were 6 bases for V and 2 bases for J; bases not matched to a gene: 6. Germline V gene lookup returns CDR1 MRHNA and CDR2 SNTAGT. CDR3 protein: CASSPGTSHTDTQYF. Here the CDR3 DNA reads TGTGCCAGCAGCCCTGGGACTAGCCACACAGATACGCAGTATTTT.

The chain joins TRBV10-3 to TRBJ2-1; TRBD1 matches at 9 bases. The length of the CDR3 is 15 residues. V was pared by 3 bases and J by 8 bases, with 8 bases of the junction left unmatched. Germline V lookup: CDR1 ENHRY, CDR2 SYGVKD. CDR3 sequence: CAISDSGTGIDEQFF. Written as DNA, the CDR3 is TGTGCCATCAGTGACTCCGGGACAGGGATTGATGAGCAGTTCTTC.

The V gene is TRBV4-1, the J gene TRBJ1-4, with D unclear. Germline lookup yields CDR1 MGHRA and CDR2 YSYEKL. The germline V and J ends were trimmed by 4 bases and 0 bases, with 9 bases remaining between them. The CDR3 totals 15 residues. The DNA of the CDR3 is TGCGCCAGCAGCCGCCGGGATGCAACTAATGAAAAACTGTTTTTT. Protein product: CASSRRDATNEKLFF.

This chain joins TRBV5-6 and TRBJ1-1; 10 bases match TRBD1. V lost 0 bases and J lost 0; bases outside the gene matches: 5. The CDR3 length is 17 residues. The germline CDR1 and CDR2 sequences are SGHDT and YYEEEE. The CDR3 protein is CASSLAVTGGMNTEAFF. As DNA, the CDR3 is TGTGCCAGCAGCTTGGCTGTGACAGGGGGCATGAACACTGAAGCTTTCTTT.

The V call is TRBV30, the J call TRBJ1-1; D unclear. CDR1 GTSNPN and CDR2 SVGIG come from the germline V gene (reference sequence). Trimming pared 5 bases from V and 4 bases from J, leaving 14 bases between. This CDR3 has 13 amino acids. The CDR3 DNA reads as TGTGCCTGGTCCACCGCGTTGGGCACTGAAGCTTTCTTT. Residues: CAWSTALGTEAFF. Full variable domain (missing parts from reference TRBV30 and TRBJ1-1): SQTIHQWPATLVQPVGSPLSLECTVEGTSNPNLYWYRQAAGRGLQLLFYSVGIGQISSEVPQNLSASRPQDRQFILSSKKLLLSDSGFYLCAWSTALGTEAFFGQGTRLTVV.

The CDR3 spells CSARTTSAGELFF. The DNA of the CDR3 is TGCAGCGCCCGGACAACCTCCGCCGGGGAGCTGTTTTTT. V gene TRBV29-1 combines with J gene TRBJ2-2, with D tentatively TRBD1 (5 bases). Deletions cut 7 bases from V and 6 bases from J, with 15 bases between. Germline CDR1 SQVTM, CDR2 ANQGSEA. This CDR3 spans 13 amino acids.

The V call is TRBV20-1, the J call TRBJ2-1, with D possibly being TRBD1 or TRBD2 (6 bases each). The V and J ends lost 3 bases and 4 bases respectively, with 16 bases between them. The CDR3 is 15 amino acids. The germline gives CDR1 DFQATT, CDR2 SNEGSKA (reference sequence). The CDR3 nucleotides are TGCAGTGCTAGTAGTTTAGGGGGGAAATACAATGAGCAGTTCTTC. This gives the protein CSASSLGGKYNEQFF.

This clone was seen more than once but under ten times. The rearrangement joins TRBV7-3 to TRBJ2-1; TRBD2 is a possible D gene (6 bases). This CDR3 region has 15 residues. Per the germline V gene, CDR1 is SGHTA and CDR2 is FQGTGA. With 5 bases removed from V and 9 bases from J, the gap between germline ends came to 20 bases. DNA for the CDR3: TGTGCCAGCAGCCCCCGGGACTCCTCCTGGTCTGAGCAGTTCTTC. Protein product: CASSPRDSSWSEQFF.

This clone was detected a few times. The genes are TRBV2 and TRBJ2-1, with D perhaps matching TRBD2 (6 bases). The CDR3 is made up of 14 amino acids. Germline V gives CDR1 SNHLY, CDR2 FYNNEI. V was pared by 6 bases and J by 10 bases, with 19 bases between. The CDR3 DNA sequence: TGTGCCAGCAGCGAAAGAGCGGGTGTACACGAGCAGTTCTTC. It translates to CASSERAGVHEQFF.

DNA for the CDR3: TGTGCCAGGAACCCGGGACAGTTCGGGCATGGCTACACCTTC. The encoded protein is CARNPGQFGHGYTF. The rearrangement uses TRBV2 and TRBJ1-2, with 7 bases identical to TRBD1. The V and J ends lost 9 bases and 6 bases, in that order; junction bases with no gene match: 13. Germline V CDR1 and CDR2: SNHLY, FYNNEI. This CDR3 comprises 14 residues.